Listed below are T cell receptor beta chains from one sample, sequenced in a study of shared T cell receptors in the human thymus. Repertoires were generated with immunoSEQ multiplex PCR, while TCRdb's copy carries only in-frame clones and drops some. In the table there are approximately 760,000 clones, roughly 88% of which are singletons. This same sample was also part of a study on human thymus T cells.

The sequencing sample was made of thymocytes. The receptors stem from a girl in the first two years of life with a congenital heart defect. The CDR3 runs from the conserved cysteine through the conserved F or W. A D gene is named only where the DNA matches it firmly. Size is omitted from some rows. Given values are once, few, many or a class for expanded clones.

cdr3_nt cdr3_aa j_call clone_size d_call v_call
TGTGCCAGCAGCTTGGATCCAGTCTCCTACGAGCAGTACTTC CASSLDPVSYEQYF TRBJ2-7 - - TRBV5-4
TGCAGCGTTGTTACTTCCGACAGCTATGGCTACACCTTC CSVVTSDSYGYTF TRBJ1-2 once - TRBV29-1
TGCGCCAGCAGCAGGACACCTCAGAATGAAAAACTGTTTTTT CASSRTPQNEKLFF TRBJ1-4 few - TRBV5-1
TGTGCCACCAGCAGACCCCAGGAACTCAATCAGCCCCAGCATTTT CATSRPQELNQPQHF TRBJ1-5 - - TRBV15
TGTGCCAGCAGTTACTGGGACAGGGGCGCTGAAGCTTTCTTT CASSYWDRGAEAFF TRBJ1-1 once TRBD1 TRBV6-5
TGCGCCAGCAGCTTGGGGACAGCAGCTAACTATGGCTACACCTTC CASSLGTAANYGYTF TRBJ1-2 - - TRBV5-1
TGTGCCAGCCGGCCGGGACAGGTGAATCCGTCGGTGGGCGATAACTATGGCTACACCTTC CASRPGQVNPSVGDNYGYTF TRBJ1-2 - TRBD1 TRBV28
TGTGCCAGCAGCTTGGCCGACGACAGGGGGAAGGTTTGGGACACTGAAGCTTTCTTT CASSLADDRGKVWDTEAFF TRBJ1-1 - TRBD1 TRBV5-6
TGTGCCAGCAGTGAATATGAAGGGAGCAGCAATCAGCCCCAGCATTTT CASSEYEGSSNQPQHF TRBJ1-5 once - TRBV2
TGTGCCACCTCGGCGGAGGACAGGGATGCAGATACGCAGTATTTT CATSAEDRDADTQYF TRBJ2-3 - TRBD1 TRBV6-4
TGTGCCAGCAGCCGAACCTATAGCAATCAGCCCCAGCATTTT CASSRTYSNQPQHF TRBJ1-5 - - TRBV6-5
TGTGCCAGCAGTGCTTCCCCGGGACCGCTGAAAGAGCGGGGGGACACAGATACGCAGTATTTT CASSASPGPLKERGDTDTQYF TRBJ2-3 - TRBD2 TRBV28
TGCAGCGTTGTTCACGGCGAGGGAGCTTTCTTT CSVVHGEGAFF TRBJ1-1 few - TRBV29-1
TGTGCCAGCAGGACAGCACGATGGGATTCACCCCTCCACTTT CASRTARWDSPLHF TRBJ1-6 - - TRBV6-1
TGTGCCAGCAGCTTGAAGGTAGTAGGCGGGGTCGGGTACCAAGAGACCCAGTACTTC CASSLKVVGGVGYQETQYF TRBJ2-5 - - TRBV5-4
TGTGCCAGCAGCTTAAGGGGGGCTCTAGCGGGCCGGGGGGAGCAGTACTTC CASSLRGALAGRGEQYF TRBJ2-7 - TRBD2 TRBV7-2
TGTGCCACCAGCAGAGACCCCGTCGGACAGAGGGGCGGTAGGTTTTCCTACGAGCAGTACTTC CATSRDPVGQRGGRFSYEQYF TRBJ2-7 - - TRBV15
TGTGCCAGCAGTTTGGGGGACAGGGCCTATGGCTACACCTTC CASSLGDRAYGYTF TRBJ1-2 once TRBD1 TRBV6-5
TGTGCCTGGAGTCAACGGGTTGAGCCGCCGGATTACGAGCAGTACTTC CAWSQRVEPPDYEQYF TRBJ2-7 - - TRBV30
TGTGCCAGCAGCCAAGATGGCAAAGCTTTCTTT CASSQDGKAFF TRBJ1-1 - - TRBV14
TGCGCCAGCAGTGAAGAGGGGGCGGTTGGCACAGATACGCAGTATTTT CASSEEGAVGTDTQYF TRBJ2-3 - TRBD1 TRBV10-2
TGTGCCAGCAGTCCAGGGCAAGCTAGCACAGATACGCAGTATTTT CASSPGQASTDTQYF TRBJ2-3 - - TRBV6-5
TGTGCCAGCAGTGAGGAGGGGGGGGTTGAGCAGTTCTTC CASSEEGGVEQFF TRBJ2-1 - - TRBV6-1
TGTGCCAGCAGCTTCCAGGGCTCTGATCCCTACGAGCAGTACTTC CASSFQGSDPYEQYF TRBJ2-7 - - TRBV5-6
TGTATTAGCGGGACCCTTGCTAGCACAGATACGCAGTATTTT CISGTLASTDTQYF TRBJ2-3 - TRBD2 TRBV5-8
TGTGCCAGCAGCTTGATTCCGGGGACAGGGGACGAGCAGTACTTC CASSLIPGTGDEQYF TRBJ2-7 few TRBD1 TRBV5-5
TGTGCCAGCAGTTTACGGGGGTCACCCCTCCACTTT CASSLRGSPLHF TRBJ1-6 - - TRBV27
TGCGCCAGCAGCCAAGGAAAGCAGTCCCGGGGAAACTATGGCTACACCTTC CASSQGKQSRGNYGYTF TRBJ1-2 - - TRBV4-3